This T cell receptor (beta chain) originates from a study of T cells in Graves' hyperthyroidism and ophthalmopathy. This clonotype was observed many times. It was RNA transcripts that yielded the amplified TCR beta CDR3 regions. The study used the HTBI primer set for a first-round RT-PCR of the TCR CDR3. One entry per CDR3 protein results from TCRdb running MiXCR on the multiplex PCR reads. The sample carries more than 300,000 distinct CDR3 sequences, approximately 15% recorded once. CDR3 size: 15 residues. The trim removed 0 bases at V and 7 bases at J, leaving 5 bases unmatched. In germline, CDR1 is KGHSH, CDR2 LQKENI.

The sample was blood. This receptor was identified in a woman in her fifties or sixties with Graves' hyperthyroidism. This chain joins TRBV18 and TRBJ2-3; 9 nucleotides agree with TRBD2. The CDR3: CASSPPSGSVYTQYF. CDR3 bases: TGTGCCAGCTCACCACCTAGCGGGAGTGTTTATACGCAGTATTTT.